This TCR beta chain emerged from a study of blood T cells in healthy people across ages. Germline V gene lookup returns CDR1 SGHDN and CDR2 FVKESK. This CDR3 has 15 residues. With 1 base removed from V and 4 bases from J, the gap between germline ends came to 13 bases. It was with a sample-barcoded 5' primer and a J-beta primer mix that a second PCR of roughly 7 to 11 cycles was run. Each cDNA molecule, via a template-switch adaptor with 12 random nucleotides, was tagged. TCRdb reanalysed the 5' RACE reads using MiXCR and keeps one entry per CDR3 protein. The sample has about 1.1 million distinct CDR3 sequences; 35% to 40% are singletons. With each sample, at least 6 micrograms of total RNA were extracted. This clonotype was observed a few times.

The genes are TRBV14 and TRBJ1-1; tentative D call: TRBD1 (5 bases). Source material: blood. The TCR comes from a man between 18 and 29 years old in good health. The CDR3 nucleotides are TGTGCCAGCAGCCAAGCTTCAGGGAGGGCCACTGAAGCTTTCTTT. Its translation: CASSQASGRATEAFF.